Presented here are 32 T cell receptor beta chains from one specimen sequenced in a study of T-cell reconstitution after alpha-beta-depleted transplantation in children. Library preparation (for TCRbeta) was performed with unique molecular identifiers. TCRdb itself ran the PCR reads through MiXCR, one entry per CDR3 protein. The sample shows some 550,000 distinct CDR3 sequences, about 21% of them seen only once. This sample comprised PBMCs, mostly from graft donor cells, obtained 360 days after TCRalphabeta/CD19-depleted stem cell transplant. The receptors originated from a boy less than two years old who had a stem cell transplant for acute myeloid leukemia, so the T cells may come from the graft donor.

This chain joins TRBV12-3 or TRBV12-4 and TRBJ2-3; D gene uncertain. V was shortened by 1 base and J by 2 bases, with 13 bases between the two germline ends. The length of the CDR3 is 16 residues. The DNA for the CDR3 is TGTGCCAGCAGTTTAGGTCCTTCCCGCGTCACAGATACGCAGTATTTT. It translates to CASSLGPSRVTDTQYF.

This rearrangement joins TRBV28 to TRBJ2-2; weak D call: TRBD1 (6 bases). The CDR3 is 15 residues long. Germline values: CDR1 MDHEN, CDR2 SYDVKM. The germline V and J ends were trimmed by 5 bases and 5 bases, with 15 bases remaining between them. The CDR3 reads CASSETGMVTGELFF. CDR3 nucleotide sequence: TGTGCCAGCAGTGAAACAGGGATGGTTACCGGGGAGCTGTTTTTT. Drawing the rest from reference TRBV28 and TRBJ2-2, the complete variable domain is DVKVTQSSRYLVKRTGEKVFLECVQDMDHENMFWYRQDPGLGLRLIYFSYDVKMKEKGDIPEGYSVSREKKERFSLILESASTNQTSMYLCASSETGMVTGELFFGEGSRLTVL.

V usage is TRBV20-1 and J usage is TRBJ1-4; no clear D gene. Trimming left V 6 bases short and J 2 bases short, with 7 bases between. This CDR3 comprises 12 residues. The V gene's germline CDR1 is DFQATT and CDR2 SNEGSKA (reference sequence). This CDR3 reads CSARRTNEKLFF. CDR3 in DNA: TGCAGTGCCCGCCGGACTAATGAAAAACTGTTTTTT.

This clonotype was detected many times. The chain carries TRBV7-2 and TRBJ2-1, with 8 bases matching TRBD2. Germline V gene lookup returns CDR1 SGHTA and CDR2 FQGNSA. The CDR3 is 14 amino acids. Trimming removed 5 bases from V and 2 bases from J; junction bases left unmatched: 2. The CDR3 loop reads CASSQRGPYNEQFF. The DNA for the CDR3 is TGTGCCAGCAGCCAGCGGGGGCCCTACAATGAGCAGTTCTTC.

This clonotype was counted ten times or more. This chain links TRBV6-5 with TRBJ2-5; D is unclear. The CDR3 contains 13 residues. The V and J ends lost 2 bases and 4 bases respectively, with 8 bases between them. The germline CDR1 and CDR2 sequences are MNHEY and SVGAGI. The CDR3 nucleotides read TGTGCCAGCAGTTACCCGCCCCCAGAGACCCAGTACTTC. This encodes CASSYPPPETQYF.

Details on this clonotype: One end of the junction does not line up with germline, which may come from a read error. V gene TRBV19 combines with J gene TRBJ2-1; 8 bases match TRBD2. The CDR3 runs 17 residues. Germline V gene data show CDR1 as LNHDA and CDR2 as SQIVND (reference sequence). In nucleotides, the CDR3 is TGTGCCAGTCGCCACACCCTCGGGGGGGCGGCTGTAAATGACCAGTTCTTC. Translating it yields CASRHTLGGAAVNDQFF.

This clonotype has a single count. V and J are TRBV6-1 and TRBJ2-1; TRBD1 is a possible D gene (6 bases). Germline-derived CDR1 and CDR2 are MNHNS and SASEGT. V lost 2 bases and J lost 5, with 10 bases in between. This CDR3 has 14 amino acids. The CDR3 region has the DNA TGTGCCAGCAGTGAATACTACAGGGACAATGAGCAGTTCTTC. This gives the protein CASSEYYRDNEQFF.

The J gene is TRBJ2-1, the V gene TRBV20-1; D not certain. The germline V gene encodes CDR1 DFQATT and CDR2 SNEGSKA (reference sequence). Between the trimmed V and J ends, which lost 4 bases and 6 bases, there was a span of 10 bases. This CDR3 has 12 residues. CDR3 amino acids: CSATRRSNEQFF. The CDR3, as DNA: TGCAGTGCTACGAGGCGATCCAATGAGCAGTTCTTC.

The chain couples TRBV12-3 or TRBV12-4 to TRBJ2-2; no clear D. Trimming pared 2 bases from V and 6 bases from J, leaving 10 bases between. The CDR3 has 14 amino acids. This CDR3 reads CASSLLGQSGELFF. In nucleotides, the CDR3 is TGTGCCAGCAGTTTATTGGGTCAGTCCGGGGAGCTGTTTTTT.

This clonotype was found a few times. The rearrangement links TRBV6-5 to TRBJ1-5, with D hard to call. V lost 6 bases and J lost 2, with 17 bases in between. Germline CDR1 and CDR2: MNHEY and SVGAGI. The CDR3 sequence is 16 residues long. CDR3 sequence: CASRTSGRGGNQPQHF. The CDR3 nucleotides read TGTGCCAGCAGAACCTCCGGACGGGGAGGCAATCAGCCCCAGCATTTT.

Many counts were recorded for this clonotype. The gene calls are TRBV20-1 and TRBJ2-7, with D uncertain. V was pared by 5 bases and J by 6 bases, with 17 bases between. Germline CDR1 and CDR2: DFQATT and SNEGSKA (reference sequence). The CDR3 is 13 residues long. CDR3: CSASRIRWGEQYF. DNA for the CDR3: TGCAGTGCTTCCAGGATCCGCTGGGGCGAGCAGTACTTC.

J is TRBJ2-1 and V is TRBV28, with D possibly TRBD2 on 6 matching bases. Germline CDR1 reads MDHEN; CDR2 reads SYDVKM. CDR3 size: 12 residues. Trimming removed 4 bases at V and 12 bases at J, with 13 bases between. The CDR3 bases are TGTGCCAGCAGTTCGGACTATGGGCGGCAGTTCTTC. This translates into CASSSDYGRQFF.

This clonotype was detected only a few times. The chain uses TRBV3-1 and TRBJ2-3; 11 nucleotides line up with TRBD2. The CDR3 extends over 17 amino acids. The trim removed 4 bases at V and 5 bases at J, leaving 11 bases unmatched. Per germline, CDR1 LGHDT and CDR2 YNNKEL (reference sequence). The CDR3 nucleotides read TGTGCCAGCAGCCTGGGGAAGGGACTAGCGGTAGAAGATACGCAGTATTTT. Amino acid sequence: CASSLGKGLAVEDTQYF.

The sample holds many counts of this clonotype. This chain connects TRBV12-3 or TRBV12-4 to TRBJ1-2; 11 bases match TRBD1. The CDR3 spans 15 residues. Germline trimming cut 10 bases from V and 5 bases from J; bases unmatched to any gene: 12. Here the CDR3 reads CATNRGQGAIYGYTF. The CDR3 DNA reads as TGTGCCACCAACCGAGGACAGGGGGCTATTTATGGCTACACCTTC.

This clonotype came up a few times. The genes are TRBV20-1 and TRBJ2-3; D possibly matches TRBD1 or TRBD2 (6 bases each). CDR1 and CDR2 (germline): DFQATT, SNEGSKA (reference sequence). Trimming removed 7 bases from V and 5 bases from J, with 19 bases in between. The CDR3 runs 14 residues. CDR3 in DNA: TGCAGTGGTACGGTGGGGGGCCAACAAGATACGCAGTATTTT. It codes for CSGTVGGQQDTQYF.

This clonotype was seen at least ten times. The chain links TRBV12-3 or TRBV12-4 to TRBJ2-7; D perhaps matches TRBD1 (6 bases). The ends were cut back, 6 bases at V and 7 bases at J, with 13 bases in the middle. This CDR3 region has 12 residues. CDR3: CASRTGTREQYF. The CDR3 DNA is TGTGCCAGCAGAACAGGGACGAGGGAGCAGTACTTC.

The CDR3 coding sequence is TGTGCCAGCACCCTCGACAGGGTTTTCTACGAGCAGTACTTC. Translation: CASTLDRVFYEQYF. This chain connects TRBV12-3 or TRBV12-4 to TRBJ2-7; 7 nucleotides agree with TRBD1. Trimming cost V 7 bases and J 3 bases; bases outside gene matches: 9. This CDR3 contains 14 residues.

V gene TRBV24-1 combines with J gene TRBJ1-1; D possibly corresponds to TRBD1 (5 bases). The germline gives CDR1 KGHDR, CDR2 SFDVKD. There are 12 residues in the CDR3. The CDR3 is CVKEGSRTEAFF. The CDR3 region has the DNA TGTGTCAAGGAGGGGTCGAGGACTGAAGCTTTCTTT.

This clonotype has just a few counts. A much larger clone lies a single base off, so this may be a read error. The chain couples TRBV29-1 to TRBJ1-2, with no clear D. Trimming took 5 bases from V and 2 from J, leaving 0 bases between them. Germline CDR1 reads SQVTM; CDR2 reads ANQGSEA. The CDR3 contains 9 residues. CDR3: CSVNYGYTF. CDR3 DNA sequence: TGCAGCGTTAACTATGGCTACACCTTC.

A few counts support this clonotype. The gene calls are TRBV6-1 and TRBJ1-1; 7 positions match TRBD1. J was trimmed by 5 bases and V by 8 bases; bases with no gene match: 5. Germline CDR1 MNHNS, CDR2 SASEGT. CDR3 length: 12 residues. The CDR3 loop is CASPTGETEAFF. CDR3 coding DNA: TGTGCCAGCCCAACAGGGGAGACTGAAGCTTTCTTT.

In its sample, this clonotype was seen many times. The rearrangement uses TRBV9 and TRBJ2-5, with TRBD1 matching over 10 bases. Unmatched junction bases numbered 3, after V lost 0 bases and J lost 4 bases. This CDR3 is 15 amino acids long. Germline CDR1 is SGDLS and CDR2 is YYNGEE. The CDR3 protein is CASSVGRDRGETQYF. CDR3 bases: TGTGCCAGCAGCGTAGGGAGGGACAGGGGAGAGACCCAGTACTTC. The whole variable domain, filled in from reference TRBV9 and TRBJ2-5, reads DSGVTQTPKHLITATGQRVTLRCSPRSGDLSVYWYQQSLDQGLQFLIQYYNGEERAKGNILERFSAQQFPDLHSELNLSSLELGDSALYFCASSVGRDRGETQYFGPGTRLLVL.

This sequence joins TRBV7-2 and TRBJ2-3; tentatively, D is TRBD1 or TRBD2 (5 bases each). Trimming removed 10 bases at V and 4 bases at J, with 18 bases between. This CDR3 spans 14 amino acids. The germline CDR1 and CDR2 sequences are SGHTA and FQGNSA. CDR3 residues: CAILQVLGPDTQYF. The CDR3 region has the DNA TGTGCCATCCTTCAGGTCTTGGGACCAGATACGCAGTATTTT.

The V gene is TRBV12-3 or TRBV12-4, the J gene TRBJ1-5, with D possibly being TRBD1 (5 bases). This CDR3 is 15 amino acids long. Trimming removed 3 bases at V and 2 bases at J, with 11 bases between. The CDR3 region is CASSLGGSGNQPQHF. CDR3 bases: TGTGCCAGCAGTTTGGGGGGAAGCGGCAATCAGCCCCAGCATTTT.

This chain connects TRBV7-2 to TRBJ2-7; 8 nucleotides match TRBD2. Trimming cost V 2 bases and J 3 bases; bases outside gene matches: 6. CDR3 length equals 15 residues. In germline, CDR1 is SGHTA, CDR2 FQGNSA. CDR3 nucleotides: TGTGCCAGCAGCTTAAGGTGGCGGGGGGACTACGAGCAGTACTTC. Residues: CASSLRWRGDYEQYF.

This clonotype has a handful of counts. The gene calls are TRBV7-8 and TRBJ2-7, with a weak D call TRBD1 (6 bases). The CDR3 totals 15 residues. CDR1 and CDR2 (germline): SGHVS, FQNEAQ. V gave up 5 bases and J gave up 2 bases, with 16 bases separating them. CDR3 in amino acids: CASSAWTVSPYEQYV. The CDR3 bases are TGTGCCAGCAGCGCGTGGACAGTATCTCCCTACGAGCAGTACGTC.

On this clonotype itself: At one boundary the junction diverges from the germline segment, which might be a read error. The rearrangement links TRBV12-3 or TRBV12-4 to TRBJ2-1, with 7 bases that match TRBD1. The CDR3 runs to 14 residues. CDR3 residues: CDSSTAGTDNEQFF. The CDR3, as DNA: TGTGACAGCAGTACGGCCGGGACAGACAATGAGCAGTTCTTC.

The J gene is TRBJ2-3, the V gene TRBV12-3 or TRBV12-4; 12 bases match TRBD2. The V and J ends lost 4 bases and 6 bases, in that order; junction bases with no gene match: 5. The CDR3 totals 15 residues. CDR3 residues: CASSWGTSGGDTQYF. In nucleotides, the CDR3 is TGTGCCAGCAGTTGGGGTACTAGCGGGGGGGATACGCAGTATTTT.

This clonotype appeared many times. This chain connects TRBV9 to TRBJ2-1, with D perhaps matching TRBD1 (5 bases). The V end was cut by 4 bases, the J end by 7 bases, with 15 bases between. The CDR3 spans 14 residues. The V gene's germline CDR1 is SGDLS and CDR2 YYNGEE. The DNA of the CDR3 is TGTGCCAGCAGCCCAGGGCCCGGGTGGAATGAGCAGTTCTTC. This codes for CASSPGPGWNEQFF.

This clonotype turned up a few times. The chain recombines TRBV5-5 with TRBJ2-3; D is possibly TRBD1 (6 bases). Germline V gives CDR1 SGHKS, CDR2 YYEKEE (reference sequence). The CDR3 has 15 amino acids. V lost 4 bases and J 0 bases, leaving 12 bases between the germline ends. CDR3 in amino acids: CASSPGHTSTDTQYF. In DNA form, the CDR3 reads TGTGCCAGCAGCCCGGGACACACTAGCACAGATACGCAGTATTTT.

This clonotype turned up a few times. The chain carries TRBV5-1 and TRBJ2-1, with 11 bases aligning to TRBD2. V shed 6 bases and J 6 bases; nucleotides not matched to a gene: 8. Germline values: CDR1 SGHRS, CDR2 YFSETQ. This CDR3 is 15 amino acids long. The CDR3 nucleotides are TGCGCCAGCACCCATAGCGGGGGGGCTGTCAATGAGCAGTTCTTC. Protein: CASTHSGGAVNEQFF. Filled out from reference TRBV5-1 and TRBJ2-1, the complete variable domain reads KAGVTQTPRYLIKTRGQQVTLSCSPISGHRSVSWYQQTPGQGLQFLFEYFSETQRNKGNFPGRFSGRQFSNSRSEMNVSTLELGDSALYLCASTHSGGAVNEQFFGPGTRLTVL.

In this sample, this clonotype turned up a few times. The V call is TRBV20-1, the J call TRBJ2-3; a possible D gene is TRBD2 (7 bases). Germline CDR1 DFQATT, CDR2 SNEGSKA (reference sequence). The CDR3 consists of 14 residues. V was pared by 1 base and J by 5 bases, with 13 bases between. Here the CDR3 reads CSARASGGQDTQYF. In DNA, the CDR3 is TGCAGTGCTAGAGCGTCCGGGGGGCAAGATACGCAGTATTTT.

The gene calls are TRBV6-5 and TRBJ2-5; maybe TRBD1 (5 bases). Trimming left V 4 bases short and J 1 base short, with 10 bases between. This CDR3 contains 14 residues. Germline CDR1 MNHEY, CDR2 SVGAGI. The CDR3 protein is CASSSPGIQETQYF. The CDR3, as DNA: TGTGCCAGCAGTTCGCCAGGGATCCAAGAGACCCAGTACTTC.